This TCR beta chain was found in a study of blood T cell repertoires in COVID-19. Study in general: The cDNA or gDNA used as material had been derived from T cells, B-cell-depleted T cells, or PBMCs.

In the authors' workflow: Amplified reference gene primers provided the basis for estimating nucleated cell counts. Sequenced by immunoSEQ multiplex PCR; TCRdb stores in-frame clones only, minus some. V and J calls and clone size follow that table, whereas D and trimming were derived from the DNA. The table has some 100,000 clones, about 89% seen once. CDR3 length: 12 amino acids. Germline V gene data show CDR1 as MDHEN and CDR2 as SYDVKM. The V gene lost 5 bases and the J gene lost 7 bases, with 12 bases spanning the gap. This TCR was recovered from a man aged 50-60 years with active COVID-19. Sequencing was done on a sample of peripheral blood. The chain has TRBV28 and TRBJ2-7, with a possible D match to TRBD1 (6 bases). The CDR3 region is CASSPQGWEQYV. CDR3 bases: TGTGCCAGCAGTCCTCAGGGGTGGGAGCAGTACGTC.